Following are 27 T cell receptor beta chains from one sample sequenced in a study of T cell responses to AZD1222 COVID-19 vaccine. Method: immunoSEQ multiplex PCR; TCRdb's copy keeps in-frame clones and lacks some. The sample carries approximately 170,000 clones, 80% to 90% recorded once. Sequenced here: peripheral blood, sampled on day 0 of AZD1222 vaccination. These receptors were taken from an adult in good health.

The chain has TRBV4-1 and TRBJ2-6; TRBD2 might be the D (5 bases). The CDR3 totals 16 residues. In germline, CDR1 is MGHRA, CDR2 YSYEKL. V lost 3 bases to trimming and J lost 1 base, with 10 bases between them. Here the CDR3 reads CASSQTGISGANVLTF. CDR3 bases: TGCGCCAGCAGCCAGACGGGAATATCTGGGGCCAACGTCCTGACTTTC.

The chain carries TRBV2 and TRBJ2-1; D gene unclear. This CDR3 has 15 residues. Deletions cut 1 base from V and 0 bases from J, with 7 bases between. Per germline, CDR1 SNHLY and CDR2 FYNNEI. DNA of the CDR3: TGTGCCAGCAGTGAAGGCGGAAGCTCCTACAATGAGCAGTTCTTC. As protein: CASSEGGSSYNEQFF. The variable domain in full, with the rest retrieved from reference TRBV2 and TRBJ2-1, is EPEVTQTPSHQVTQMGQEVILRCVPISNHLYFYWYRQILGQKVEFLVSFYNNEISEKSEIFDDQFSVERPDGSNFTLKIRSTKLEDSAMYFCASSEGGSSYNEQFFGPGTRLTVL.

The chain links TRBV6-6 to TRBJ1-2; D may be TRBD1 (6 bases). The CDR3 consists of 12 residues. Germline CDR1 is MNHNY and CDR2 is SVGAGI (reference sequence). Trimming cost V 7 bases and J 6 bases, with 12 bases left between them. The chain's CDR3 is CASTWGRNGYTF. The CDR3 nucleotides read TGTGCCAGCACTTGGGGGCGGAATGGCTACACCTTC.

The rearrangement uses TRBV5-6 and TRBJ1-2; D remains unclear. This CDR3 contains 12 residues. The V end lost 4 bases, the J end lost 2 bases, and 6 bases lay between the germline ends. Germline loops: CDR1 SGHDT, CDR2 YYEEEE. CDR3 bases: TGTGCCAGCAGCGAAAACAACTATGGCTACACCTTC. It encodes CASSENNYGYTF.

The chain has TRBV19 and TRBJ1-5, with D maybe TRBD1 (5 bases). Germline V gives CDR1 LNHDA, CDR2 SQIVND (reference sequence). V dropped 3 bases and J dropped 0 bases, with 9 bases sitting between them. The length of the CDR3 is 15 residues. The CDR3: CASSMVGGSNQPQHF. The DNA of the CDR3 is TGTGCCAGTAGTATGGTTGGGGGTAGCAATCAGCCCCAGCATTTT.

The chain has TRBV9 and TRBJ2-3, with 8 bases identical to TRBD2. CDR1 and CDR2 (germline): SGDLS, YYNGEE. This CDR3 has 16 amino acids. Losses at the gene ends were 3 bases for V and 6 bases for J; bases not matched to a gene: 12. CDR3 DNA sequence: TGTGCCAGCAGCGCTCGAACGGGGGGGTCGTATGATACGCAGTATTTT. It yields the protein CASSARTGGSYDTQYF.

The rearrangement links TRBV4-1 to TRBJ1-1, with 7 bases matching TRBD1. This CDR3 region has 16 residues. CDR1 is MGHRA and CDR2 is YSYEKL in the germline V gene. Germline trimming cut 1 base from V and 5 bases from J; bases unmatched to any gene: 10. The CDR3 sequence is CASSQAYTQGWTEAFF. CDR3 coding DNA: TGCGCCAGCAGCCAAGCCTACACACAGGGGTGGACTGAAGCTTTCTTT.

This clone was seen only a few times. The chain has TRBV12-3 or TRBV12-4 and TRBJ2-1, with D unresolved. V lost 2 bases, J lost 6 bases, and 5 bases lay in between. CDR3 length: 12 residues. CDR3 protein: CASSLNSNEQFF. The CDR3, as DNA: TGTGCCAGCAGTTTAAACAGCAATGAGCAGTTCTTC.

The sample holds one count of this clone. The chain carries TRBV20-1 and TRBJ2-3, with 8 bases lining up with TRBD2. Germline lookup yields CDR1 DFQATT and CDR2 SNEGSKA (reference sequence). This CDR3 is built from 15 residues. J was trimmed by 3 bases and V by 3 bases; bases with no gene match: 8. Written as DNA, the CDR3 is TGCAGTGCTAGTATCGGCGGGGGGAGGACAGATACGCAGTATTTT. It encodes CSASIGGGRTDTQYF.

The J gene is TRBJ1-5, the V gene TRBV2; 9 bases line up with TRBD1. Germline V gene lookup returns CDR1 SNHLY and CDR2 FYNNEI. CDR3 length equals 18 residues. V shed 5 bases and J 4 bases; nucleotides not matched to a gene: 15. CDR3 coding DNA: TGTGCCAGCAGTCTCCGGCGCGGACAGGGGACTATAAATCAGCCCCAGCATTTT. It translates to CASSLRRGQGTINQPQHF.

This chain uses TRBV19 with TRBJ2-7, with 8 bases matching TRBD2. The germline gives CDR1 LNHDA, CDR2 SQIVND (reference sequence). Unmatched junction bases numbered 6, after V lost 2 bases and J lost 3 bases. There are 15 residues in the CDR3. CDR3 DNA sequence: TGTGCCAGTAGTATATTAGTCGGGGGGGGCTACGAGCAGTACTTC. Translated: CASSILVGGGYEQYF.

The rearrangement links TRBV19 to TRBJ1-5; 9 bases are shared with TRBD1. The CDR3 extends over 15 amino acids. Germline V gene data show CDR1 as LNHDA and CDR2 as SQIVND (reference sequence). V trimming: 5 bases; J trimming: 2 bases; junction bases outside the gene matches: 4. The CDR3: CASSRTGAGNQPQHF. The CDR3 coding sequence is TGTGCCAGTAGTCGGACAGGGGCTGGCAATCAGCCCCAGCATTTT. Variable domain in full (rest from reference TRBV19 and TRBJ1-5): DGGITQSPKYLFRKEGQNVTLSCEQNLNHDAMYWYRQDPGQGLRLIYYSQIVNDFQKGDIAEGYSVSREKKESFPLTVTSAQKNPTAFYLCASSRTGAGNQPQHFGDGTRLSIL.

This clone appeared a few times. This chain connects TRBV4-3 to TRBJ2-3, with D unresolved. The V gene lost 4 bases and the J gene lost 8 bases, with 13 bases spanning the gap. CDR3 length: 13 amino acids. CDR1 is LGHNA and CDR2 is YSLEER in the germline V gene. The DNA of the CDR3 is TGCGCCAGCAGCCTCGCCCCTTCGGGTACGCAGTATTTT. Amino acid sequence: CASSLAPSGTQYF.

The V call is TRBV19, the J call TRBJ2-5; 8 positions match TRBD1. Per the germline V gene, CDR1 is LNHDA and CDR2 is SQIVND (reference sequence). This CDR3 contains 17 residues. Trimming cost V 5 bases and J 5 bases; bases outside gene matches: 16. CDR3 nucleotides: TGTGCCAGTAGTTCACGGCCTCAGGGGGCGATCGGGGAGACCCAGTACTTC. Amino acids: CASSSRPQGAIGETQYF.

In its sample, this clone was seen once. This sequence joins TRBV29-1 and TRBJ1-2; D is ambiguous. The CDR3 extends over 15 amino acids. Germline V lookup: CDR1 SQVTM, CDR2 ANQGSEA. The V end was cut by 1 base, the J end by 3 bases, with 15 bases between. CDR3 sequence: CSVEVNARQDYGYTF. DNA for the CDR3: TGCAGCGTTGAAGTAAATGCTCGGCAGGACTATGGCTACACCTTC.

The chain employs TRBV5-1 and TRBJ2-7; the match to TRBD1 covers 8 bases. After removal of 0 bases from V and 3 bases from J, the junction contained 2 bases not matched to a gene. CDR1 is SGHRS and CDR2 is YFSETQ in the germline V gene. The CDR3 extends over 14 amino acids. DNA for the CDR3: TGCGCCAGCAGCTTGGGGGACAGGATCTACGAGCAGTACTTC. Protein: CASSLGDRIYEQYF.

V is TRBV5-1 and J is TRBJ1-2, with a weak D call TRBD1 (5 bases). CDR3 size: 16 residues. Germline V gives CDR1 SGHRS, CDR2 YFSETQ. The V and J ends lost 2 bases and 7 bases respectively, with 21 bases between them. CDR3 residues: CASSFGNVGVSSGYTF. The CDR3 DNA follows: TGCGCCAGCAGCTTTGGTAACGTGGGGGTTTCGAGTGGCTACACCTTC.

The J gene is TRBJ1-3, the V gene TRBV3-1 (or the pseudogene TRBV3-2); D remains ambiguous. There are 14 residues in the CDR3. Germline CDR1 is LGHDT and CDR2 is YNNKEL (reference sequence). Trimming removed 0 bases from V and 0 bases from J, with 3 bases in between. The CDR3 is CASSQDPSGNTIYF. CDR3 DNA sequence: TGTGCCAGCAGCCAAGATCCCTCTGGAAACACCATATATTTT.

The rearrangement uses TRBV4-1 and TRBJ1-2; D unresolved. The CDR3 spans 15 residues. Germline CDR1 is MGHRA and CDR2 is YSYEKL. Trimming shortened V by 1 base and J by 2 bases, and 11 bases separated the two germline ends. The DNA of the CDR3 is TGCGCCAGCAGCCAAGTCGGCACCCAGAACTATGGCTACACCTTC. Its protein product is CASSQVGTQNYGYTF.

The chain couples TRBV5-6 to TRBJ2-1; the match to TRBD1 covers 10 bases. CDR3 length: 15 amino acids. Unmatched junction bases numbered 7, after V lost 4 bases and J lost 6 bases. The germline CDR1 and CDR2 sequences are SGHDT and YYEEEE. CDR3 amino acids: CASSPAGQGGNEQFF. The DNA of the CDR3 is TGTGCCAGCAGCCCGGCAGGACAGGGGGGCAATGAGCAGTTCTTC.

The genes are TRBV5-6 and TRBJ1-2; TRBD1 is a possible D gene (5 bases). V was trimmed by 4 bases and J by 8 bases, leaving 24 bases between them. Looked up from germline, CDR1 is SGHDT and CDR2 is YYEEEE. There are 16 residues in the CDR3. The CDR3 loop is CASSPSAWGSPGGYTF. The CDR3 coding sequence is TGTGCCAGCAGCCCATCGGCATGGGGCAGCCCGGGGGGCTACACCTTC.

This chain connects TRBV5-6 to TRBJ1-6, with unresolved D. From germline, CDR1 is SGHDT and CDR2 YYEEEE. The CDR3 spans 16 residues. Deletions cut 2 bases from V and 7 bases from J, with 16 bases between. DNA of the CDR3: TGTGCCAGCAGCTTTCAACGGCGGGCTCTGAATTCACCCCTCCACTTT. Translated, it gives CASSFQRRALNSPLHF.

This chain connects TRBV9 to TRBJ1-5; 8 nucleotides align to TRBD1. V shed 4 bases, J shed 7 bases, and the junction held 7 bases outside the gene matches. Germline assignment: CDR1 SGDLS and CDR2 YYNGEE. This CDR3 comprises 14 residues. CDR3 nucleotides: TGTGCCAGCAGCTCACAGGGGGGAGACCAGCCCCAGCATTTT. Protein sequence: CASSSQGGDQPQHF.

The V gene is TRBV5-5, the J gene TRBJ1-2, with D maybe TRBD1 (6 bases). Germline assignment: CDR1 SGHKS and CDR2 YYEKEE (reference sequence). Trimming took 2 bases from V and 0 from J, leaving 17 bases between them. This CDR3 spans 17 amino acids. CDR3 DNA: TGTGCCAGCAGCTTTAATCAGGGGATCCCCTCTAACTATGGCTACACCTTC. Its protein is CASSFNQGIPSNYGYTF.

The chain links TRBV2 to TRBJ1-6; a possible D gene is TRBD1 (5 bases). The CDR3 is made up of 16 amino acids. CDR1 and CDR2 (germline): SNHLY, FYNNEI. V was trimmed by 0 bases and J by 5 bases, leaving 11 bases between them. In nucleotides, the CDR3 is TGTGCCAGCAGTGAAGCTGGGGCCTCTAATAATTCACCCCTCCACTTT. This gives the protein CASSEAGASNNSPLHF. The whole variable domain, remainder taken from reference TRBV2 and TRBJ1-6, is EPEVTQTPSHQVTQMGQEVILRCVPISNHLYFYWYRQILGQKVEFLVSFYNNEISEKSEIFDDQFSVERPDGSNFTLKIRSTKLEDSAMYFCASSEAGASNNSPLHFGNGTRLTVT.

The rearrangement links TRBV2 to TRBJ1-1; 11 bases are shared with TRBD1. The CDR3 runs to 14 residues. With 10 bases clipped from V and 7 bases from J, the junction kept 11 bases outside the gene matches. Germline V CDR1 and CDR2: SNHLY, FYNNEI. Here the CDR3 reads CAILGQGAMVEAFF. In nucleotides, the CDR3 is TGTGCCATTCTCGGACAGGGGGCAATGGTTGAAGCTTTCTTT.

The chain recombines TRBV4-1 with TRBJ1-3, with unresolved D. The CDR3 length is 17 residues. Germline V gene lookup returns CDR1 MGHRA and CDR2 YSYEKL. Trimming removed 1 base from V and 0 bases from J, with 13 bases in between. The CDR3, as DNA: TGCGCCAGCAGCCAAGGTCCTCCAGAAAACTCTGGAAACACCATATATTTT. Amino acid sequence: CASSQGPPENSGNTIYF.